This TCR beta chain stems from a study of shared clonotypes between healthy human individuals. Study-level findings and limits: The genetic and exposure-history diversity represented was limited by few donors.

The ends lost 3 bases at V and 5 bases at J; junction bases unmatched: 11. The CDR3 covers 15 residues. The V gene's germline CDR1 is SGDLS and CDR2 YYNGEE. Points on this clone: What it binds is not known. This likely came from a read error, as a far larger clone is one base away.

Donors were healthy HIV-negative adults without recently reported acute infections or vaccinations. Deep was the level at which the assay was run. The data were produced by immunoSEQ multiplex PCR, yet TCRdb's version contains in-frame clones alone and is incomplete. The data show some 500,000 clones, about 80% seen once. Material for sequencing was PBMCs. J is TRBJ2-7 and V is TRBV9; 7 bases are shared with TRBD1. The TCR sequence derives from a woman between 35 and 50 years old in good health. Some clones in this sample may be carry-over from other donors' samples. The CDR3 coding sequence is TGTGCCAGCAGCGCCGCAGGGGGTCCTTCGAACGAGCAGTACTTC. Its protein product is CASSAAGGPSNEQYF.